This TCR beta chain was captured in a study of cytomegalovirus exposure and HLA in healthy donors. Study outcomes and limitations: Based on reports, TCR beta sequences accurately predicted HLA-A and HLA-B alleles for most subjects.

Worth noting for this clone: What it binds is not known. One end of the junction varies from germline; a read error may be responsible.

The PCR made use of 60 Vbeta and 13 Jbeta primers. The data were produced by immunoSEQ multiplex PCR, yet TCRdb's version contains in-frame clones alone and is incomplete. The data show 110,000 or so clones, approximately 86% seen once. Specimen: PBMCs. This TCR came from a young man in good health and CMV-seronegative.

CDR3 sequence reads: CSSSLGQWGDQNTEAFF. The CDR3 DNA follows: TGTTCCAGCAGCTTGGGGCAGTGGGGGGACCAGAACACTGAAGCTTTCTTT. The genes are TRBV7-9 and TRBJ1-1, with D tentatively TRBD1 (5 bases). Germline assignment: CDR1 SEHNR and CDR2 FQNEAQ (reference sequence). This CDR3 has 17 residues.